This T cell receptor beta chain was found in a study of blood T cell repertoires in COVID-19. Study at large: Samples came from the United States, Italy and Spain, spanning acute and convalescent COVID-19. Sample material is recorded as cDNA or gDNA derived from T cells, B-cell-depleted T cells, or PBMCs.

The authors' processing: Quantification of nucleated cells was approximated via reference gene primer amplification. Clones were sequenced by immunoSEQ multiplex PCR, and TCRdb holds only the in-frame ones, with some missing. Clone size and V and J calls were adopted from that table, with D and trimming inferred from the DNA. The data hold roughly 90,000 clones, with 75% to 90% observed a single time. The germline V gene encodes CDR1 MDHEN and CDR2 SYDVKM. V lost 7 bases to trimming and J lost 4 bases; unmatched junction nucleotides: 7. The CDR3 is made up of 14 amino acids. This clonotype originated in a human donor with active COVID-19. The donor label of this sample is uncertain. The chain links TRBV28 to TRBJ1-2; TRBD1 aligns across 9 bases. The sample comprised peripheral blood. The CDR3 sequence is CASTTGGRFYGYTF. The CDR3 bases are TGTGCCAGCACCACAGGGGGCCGCTTCTATGGCTACACCTTC.